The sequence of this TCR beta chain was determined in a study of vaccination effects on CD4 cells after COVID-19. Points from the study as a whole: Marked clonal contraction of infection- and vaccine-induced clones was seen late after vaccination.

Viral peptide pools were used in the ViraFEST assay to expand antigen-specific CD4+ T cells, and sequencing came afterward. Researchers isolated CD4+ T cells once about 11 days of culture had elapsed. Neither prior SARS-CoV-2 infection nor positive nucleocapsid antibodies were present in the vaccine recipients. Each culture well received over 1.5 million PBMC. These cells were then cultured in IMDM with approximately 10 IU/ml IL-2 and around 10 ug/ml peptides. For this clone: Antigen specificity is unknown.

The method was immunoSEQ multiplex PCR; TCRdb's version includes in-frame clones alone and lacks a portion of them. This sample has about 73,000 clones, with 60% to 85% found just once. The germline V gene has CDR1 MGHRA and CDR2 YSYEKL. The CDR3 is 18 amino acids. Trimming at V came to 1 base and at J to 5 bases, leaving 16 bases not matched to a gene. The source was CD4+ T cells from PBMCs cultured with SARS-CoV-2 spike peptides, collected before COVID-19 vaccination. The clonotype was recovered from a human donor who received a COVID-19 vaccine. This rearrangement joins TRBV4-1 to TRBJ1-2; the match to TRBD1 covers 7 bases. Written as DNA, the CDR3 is TGCGCCAGCAGCCAAGTAAGTAGGCGGACAGGTGACAGTTATGGCTACACCTTC. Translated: CASSQVSRRTGDSYGYTF.